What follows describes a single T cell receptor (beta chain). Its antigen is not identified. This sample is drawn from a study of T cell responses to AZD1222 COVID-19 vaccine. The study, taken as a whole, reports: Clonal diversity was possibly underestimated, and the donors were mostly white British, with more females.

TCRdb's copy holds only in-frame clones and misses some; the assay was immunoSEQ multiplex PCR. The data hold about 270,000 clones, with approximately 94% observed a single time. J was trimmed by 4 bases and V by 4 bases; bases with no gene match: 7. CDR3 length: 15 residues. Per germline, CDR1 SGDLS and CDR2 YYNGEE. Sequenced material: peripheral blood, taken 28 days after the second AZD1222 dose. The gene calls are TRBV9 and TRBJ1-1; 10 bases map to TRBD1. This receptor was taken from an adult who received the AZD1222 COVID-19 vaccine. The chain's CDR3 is CASSPRQGAGTEAFF. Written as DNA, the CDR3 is TGTGCCAGCAGCCCTCGACAGGGGGCCGGCACTGAAGCTTTCTTT. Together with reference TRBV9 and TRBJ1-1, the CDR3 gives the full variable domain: DSGVTQTPKHLITATGQRVTLRCSPRSGDLSVYWYQQSLDQGLQFLIQYYNGEERAKGNILERFSAQQFPDLHSELNLSSLELGDSALYFCASSPRQGAGTEAFFGQGTRLTVV.